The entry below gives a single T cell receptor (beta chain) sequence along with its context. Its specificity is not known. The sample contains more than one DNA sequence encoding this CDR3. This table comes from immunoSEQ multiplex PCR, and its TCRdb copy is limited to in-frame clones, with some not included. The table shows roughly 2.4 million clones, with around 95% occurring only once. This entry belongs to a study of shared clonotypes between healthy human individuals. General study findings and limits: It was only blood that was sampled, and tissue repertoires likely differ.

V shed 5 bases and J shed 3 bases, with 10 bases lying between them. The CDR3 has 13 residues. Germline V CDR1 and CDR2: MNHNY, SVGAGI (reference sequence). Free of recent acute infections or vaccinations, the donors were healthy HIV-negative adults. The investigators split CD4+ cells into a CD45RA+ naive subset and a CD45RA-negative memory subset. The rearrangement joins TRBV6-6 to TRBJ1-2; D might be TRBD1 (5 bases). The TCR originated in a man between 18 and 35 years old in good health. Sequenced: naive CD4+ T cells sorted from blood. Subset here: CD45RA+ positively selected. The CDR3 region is CASSTGGDYGYTF. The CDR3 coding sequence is TGTGCCAGCAGTACTGGAGGGGACTATGGCTACACCTTC.